The 30 T cell receptor beta chains below were found in one sample sequenced in a study of post-analysis software for immune sequencing data. Whole-study results and caveats: The five TRBV segments detected at higher frequency in patients than in controls included TRBV5-6, TRBV5-1 and TRBV20-1.

Prepared TCR beta cDNA libraries contained unique molecular identifiers. TCRdb reprocessed the PCR reads via MiXCR and lists one record per CDR3 protein. The sample holds roughly 670,000 distinct CDR3 sequences; more than 50% are singletons and the top ten take around 11%. No antigens are known for them. The source material was blood. These receptors originate from a girl aged 2 to 10 with multiple sclerosis.

A word on this clonotype: Compared with germline, one end of the junction differs, possibly owing to a read error. The J gene is TRBJ2-5, the V gene TRBV11-2, with D tentatively TRBD2 (5 bases). The DNA end favors TRBJ2-7, so the J call may be wrong. The germline V gene has CDR1 SGHAT and CDR2 FQNNGV. This CDR3 is 14 amino acids long. The CDR3 loop is CASGLSAGSGEQYF. In DNA form, the CDR3 reads TGTGCCAGCGGCTTATCCGCGGGCTCCGGCGAGCAGTACTTC.

This clonotype showed up just a few times. The J gene is TRBJ2-4, the V gene TRBV20-1; 9 nucleotides line up with TRBD2. Trimming took 0 bases from V and 8 from J; bases not matched to a gene: 8. Germline lookup yields CDR1 DFQATT and CDR2 SNEGSKA (reference sequence). This CDR3 is 15 amino acids long. CDR3 DNA: TGCAGTGCTAGAGATGGATTAGCGGGGGTGCACATTCAGTACTTC. Protein: CSARDGLAGVHIQYF.

This clonotype was picked up a small number of times. The rearrangement links TRBV6-2 or TRBV6-3 to TRBJ1-1, with D maybe TRBD1 (6 bases). Trimming took 7 bases from V and 4 from J, leaving 22 bases between them. This CDR3 contains 16 residues. Germline V lookup: CDR1 MNHEY, CDR2 SVGEGT. The DNA for the CDR3 is TGTGCCAGCACCGCGACCCATTTACAGGGTCCCACTGAAGCTTTCTTT. This translates into CASTATHLQGPTEAFF.

The chain uses TRBV10-3 and TRBJ2-1; 7 bases match TRBD2. This CDR3 region has 14 residues. Germline CDR1 is ENHRY and CDR2 is SYGVKD. V was clipped by 6 bases and J by 3 bases; unmatched bases: 5. The chain's CDR3 is CAIRERDDYNEQFF. The CDR3 DNA reads as TGTGCCATCAGAGAGCGGGACGACTACAATGAGCAGTTCTTC.

This clonotype is a singleton in its sample. The V gene is TRBV7-6, the J gene TRBJ1-2; 9 nucleotides agree with TRBD1. The germline V gene encodes CDR1 SGHVS and CDR2 FNYEAQ. V trimming: 4 bases; J trimming: 5 bases; junction bases outside the gene matches: 8. CDR3 length equals 15 residues. CDR3 in amino acids: CASSSNTGGAYGYTF. The CDR3 region has the DNA TGTGCCAGCAGCTCAAATACAGGGGGCGCATATGGCTACACCTTC.

The V gene is TRBV20-1, the J gene TRBJ2-1; maybe TRBD2 (5 bases). The germline gives CDR1 DFQATT, CDR2 SNEGSKA (reference sequence). The CDR3 totals 16 residues. Trimming cost V 0 bases and J 0 bases, with 12 bases left between them. The CDR3 bases are TGCAGTGCTAGAGAACTAGTTCGGAACTCCTACAATGAGCAGTTCTTC. Its protein product is CSARELVRNSYNEQFF.

This clonotype occurred a few times. The V gene is TRBV6-5, the J gene TRBJ1-2, with D unresolved. Trimming took 6 bases from V and 6 from J, leaving 14 bases between them. Germline assignment: CDR1 MNHEY and CDR2 SVGAGI. CDR3 length: 13 amino acids. The CDR3, as DNA: TGTGCCAGCAGGCCGGGAAGGGCCCATGGCTACACCTTC. This codes for CASRPGRAHGYTF.

This clonotype was seen once. The chain couples TRBV20-1 to TRBJ1-5, with D unresolved. V was cut by 6 bases and J by 5 bases, with 17 bases left in between. This CDR3 comprises 14 residues. In germline, CDR1 is DFQATT, CDR2 SNEGSKA (reference sequence). This CDR3 reads CSALKEGPDQPQHF. The CDR3 coding sequence is TGCAGTGCCCTCAAGGAGGGTCCCGATCAGCCCCAGCATTTT.

This clonotype was observed at least ten times. V and J are TRBV2 and TRBJ1-6; 7 positions match TRBD1. CDR1 is SNHLY and CDR2 is FYNNEI in the germline V gene. V shed 5 bases and J 2 bases; nucleotides not matched to a gene: 6. The CDR3 has 16 residues. In DNA form, the CDR3 reads TGTGCCAGCAGTCCCAAGGGGGCCCCCTATAATTCACCCCTCCACTTT. As protein: CASSPKGAPYNSPLHF.

This clonotype came up a few times. The chain joins TRBV12-3 or TRBV12-4 to TRBJ1-2, with 7 bases identical to TRBD1. The CDR3 runs to 16 residues. V trimming: 7 bases; J trimming: 4 bases; junction bases outside the gene matches: 15. The CDR3 protein is CASTPPPGTELYGYTF. The CDR3 bases are TGTGCCAGCACTCCGCCCCCCGGGACAGAGCTCTATGGCTACACCTTC.

The chain couples TRBV5-1 to TRBJ2-3, with D possibly being TRBD1 or TRBD2 (6 bases each). The CDR3 spans 15 residues. CDR1 is SGHRS, CDR2 YFSETQ, per germline. Trimming took off 0 bases at V and 4 bases at J, with 12 bases between the two ends. The CDR3 sequence is CASSLERGGSDTQYF. The CDR3 bases are TGCGCCAGCAGCTTGGAGCGAGGGGGGTCAGATACGCAGTATTTT.

This chain links TRBV7-9 with TRBJ2-1; D is perhaps TRBD2 (7 bases). The CDR3 covers 12 residues. Between the trimmed V and J ends, which lost 5 bases and 8 bases, there was a span of 10 bases. Per the germline V gene, CDR1 is SEHNR and CDR2 is FQNEAQ (reference sequence). Here the CDR3 DNA reads TGTGCCAGCAGCCGAGGGGGGGATGAGCAGTTCTTC. This encodes CASSRGGDEQFF.

This chain uses TRBV20-1 with TRBJ2-5; 13 bases line up with TRBD2. The V gene's germline CDR1 is DFQATT and CDR2 SNEGSKA (reference sequence). The CDR3 is made up of 15 amino acids. After removal of 3 bases from V and 5 bases from J, the junction contained 6 bases not matched to a gene. In DNA form, the CDR3 reads TGCAGTGCTAGGCTACTAGCGGGAGGGCTCGAGACCCAGTACTTC. Amino acid sequence: CSARLLAGGLETQYF.

With regard to this clonotype: A read error may produce the germline difference seen at one junction end. The chain couples TRBV7-6 to TRBJ2-2; 7 positions agree with TRBD1. Germline V gives CDR1 SGHVS, CDR2 FNYEAQ. The CDR3 is 16 amino acids. As DNA, the CDR3 is TGTGCCAGCAGCTTAGAGGGACAGAGATACACCGGGGAGCGGTTTTTT. This translates into CASSLEGQRYTGERFF.

The chain uses TRBV6-6 and TRBJ1-2; a possible D gene is TRBD1 (6 bases). From germline, CDR1 is MNHNY and CDR2 SVGAGI (reference sequence). Between the trimmed V and J ends, which lost 0 bases and 4 bases, there was a span of 9 bases. CDR3 length: 14 residues. The CDR3 reads CASSYSAGVYGYTF. CDR3 DNA sequence: TGTGCCAGCAGTTACTCAGCAGGGGTCTATGGCTACACCTTC.

This chain uses TRBV6-2 or TRBV6-3 with TRBJ2-5, with D unresolved. Between the trimmed V and J ends, which lost 4 bases and 10 bases, there was a span of 16 bases. This CDR3 has 13 amino acids. CDR1 is MNHEY and CDR2 is SVGEGT in the germline V gene. The CDR3 is CASSLERYGNQYF. The CDR3 nucleotides read TGTGCCAGCAGTTTAGAGCGTTATGGTAACCAGTACTTC.

DNA of the CDR3: TGTGCCATCAGTGAGCCGGGACAGGGCTGCGATGAGCAGTTCTTC. Translating it yields CAISEPGQGCDEQFF. The chain couples TRBV10-3 to TRBJ2-1; 9 positions agree with TRBD1. This CDR3 contains 15 residues. V trimming: 2 bases; J trimming: 8 bases; junction bases outside the gene matches: 7. The germline V gene has CDR1 ENHRY and CDR2 SYGVKD.

This clonotype was picked up a small number of times. CDR3 sequence: CASRSAAGGLAYEQYF. The CDR3 DNA reads TGCGCCAGCAGGTCCGCTGCCGGGGGGTTGGCCTACGAGCAGTACTTC. The rearrangement uses TRBV5-1 and TRBJ2-7, with 7 bases lining up with TRBD2. Germline CDR1 reads SGHRS; CDR2 reads YFSETQ. V shed 5 bases, J shed 2 bases, and the junction held 13 bases outside the gene matches. The CDR3 is made up of 16 amino acids.

In this sample, this clonotype turned up a few times. The rearrangement joins TRBV6-5 to TRBJ1-5, with D perhaps TRBD1 (6 bases). Trimming left V 4 bases short and J 4 bases short, with 11 bases between. The CDR3 spans 14 residues. Germline V lookup: CDR1 MNHEY, CDR2 SVGAGI. CDR3: CASSWIQGNQPQHF. CDR3 sequence (DNA): TGTGCCAGCAGTTGGATCCAGGGGAATCAGCCCCAGCATTTT.

V usage is TRBV12-3 or TRBV12-4 and J usage is TRBJ2-3, with D possibly being TRBD1 (6 bases). Trimming cost V 5 bases and J 4 bases, with 13 bases left between them. CDR3 length: 14 residues. DNA for the CDR3: TGTGCCAGCAGTGCAACAGGGATCGCAGATACGCAGTATTTT. Its translation: CASSATGIADTQYF.

This clonotype was counted between two and nine times. The rearrangement joins TRBV20-1 to TRBJ2-7; D unresolved. Germline V CDR1 and CDR2: DFQATT, SNEGSKA (reference sequence). Trimming cost V 3 bases and J 2 bases, with 8 bases left between them. This CDR3 is 12 amino acids long. The CDR3 nucleotides read TGCAGTGCTAGGCCCAGCGCCTACGAGCAGTACTTC. Translation gives CSARPSAYEQYF.

The DNA of the CDR3 is TGCGCCAGCAGCGACCGACAGGGGCATGGCTACACCTTC. This translates into CASSDRQGHGYTF. The chain combines TRBV5-1 with TRBJ1-2; TRBD1 agrees at 8 bases. The CDR3 length is 13 residues. Germline CDR1 SGHRS, CDR2 YFSETQ. V was clipped by 4 bases and J by 6 bases; unmatched bases: 5.

The rearrangement uses TRBV12-3 or TRBV12-4 and TRBJ2-2, with a weak D call TRBD2 (5 bases). V lost 4 bases to trimming and J lost 5 bases, with 11 bases between them. CDR3 length equals 14 residues. The CDR3: CASSYTSLTGELFF. Written as DNA, the CDR3 is TGTGCCAGCAGTTATACTAGTCTAACCGGGGAGCTGTTTTTT.

The V call is TRBV14, the J call TRBJ2-7; D may correspond to TRBD1 or TRBD2 (5 bases each). Germline CDR1 is SGHDN and CDR2 is FVKESK. There are 17 residues in the CDR3. The V gene lost 1 base and the J gene lost 0 bases, with 16 bases spanning the gap. The CDR3 spells CASSQASLGVLSYEQYF. The CDR3 DNA is TGTGCCAGCAGCCAAGCCTCCTTGGGGGTACTCTCCTACGAGCAGTACTTC.

The V call is TRBV20-1, the J call TRBJ1-2; a possible D gene is TRBD1 (6 bases). This CDR3 contains 14 residues. Trimming took 1 base from V and 4 from J, leaving 13 bases between them. The V gene's germline CDR1 is DFQATT and CDR2 SNEGSKA (reference sequence). The CDR3 reads CSARAEGEGYGYTF. Here the CDR3 DNA reads TGCAGTGCTAGAGCTGAGGGGGAAGGCTATGGCTACACCTTC.

The rearrangement uses TRBV5-1 and TRBJ1-5; D is unresolved. The CDR3 spans 15 residues. With 5 bases removed from V and 6 bases from J, the gap between germline ends came to 18 bases. Per germline, CDR1 SGHRS and CDR2 YFSETQ. The CDR3 region is CASSPYGSKGQPQHF. The CDR3 nucleotides read TGCGCCAGCAGTCCTTACGGGAGTAAAGGTCAGCCCCAGCATTTT. The full variable domain, completed using reference TRBV5-1 and TRBJ1-5, is KAGVTQTPRYLIKTRGQQVTLSCSPISGHRSVSWYQQTPGQGLQFLFEYFSETQRNKGNFPGRFSGRQFSNSRSEMNVSTLELGDSALYLCASSPYGSKGQPQHFGDGTRLSIL.

The CDR3 loop is CASIPSGSTDTQYF. For the CDR3, the DNA is TGTGCCAGCATTCCTTCGGGGAGCACAGATACGCAGTATTTT. The rearrangement links TRBV12-3 or TRBV12-4 to TRBJ2-3, with D tentatively TRBD2 (5 bases). V was shortened by 7 bases and J by 0 bases, with 11 bases between the two germline ends. The CDR3 is 14 amino acids.

This clonotype turned up a few times. V gene TRBV7-9 combines with J gene TRBJ2-5; D is unclear. The J call is doubtful: the DNA matches TRBJ2-7 better. CDR1 is SEHNR and CDR2 is FQNEAQ in the germline V gene (reference sequence). There are 12 residues in the CDR3. The CDR3 DNA follows: TGTGCCAGCAGCCTAGAAGGGATCGAGCAGTACTTC. Its translation is CASSLEGIEQYF.

The genes are TRBV20-1 and TRBJ2-5; no reliable D call. The ends were cut back, 3 bases at V and 1 base at J, with 12 bases in the middle. The CDR3 length is 14 residues. Germline CDR1 DFQATT, CDR2 SNEGSKA (reference sequence). CDR3 protein: CSARGRSRQETQYF. CDR3 DNA sequence: TGCAGTGCTAGGGGTCGGTCCCGCCAAGAGACCCAGTACTTC.

The chain couples TRBV2 to TRBJ2-3, with D possibly TRBD1 on 5 matching bases. Germline V CDR1 and CDR2: SNHLY, FYNNEI. The CDR3 is 16 residues long. V lost 6 bases to trimming and J lost 0 bases, with 16 bases between them. CDR3 region: CASSAQGKGSTDTQYF. CDR3 nucleotide sequence: TGTGCCAGCAGCGCCCAGGGAAAGGGGAGCACAGATACGCAGTATTTT. The complete variable domain, with remaining parts taken from reference TRBV2 and TRBJ2-3, reads EPEVTQTPSHQVTQMGQEVILRCVPISNHLYFYWYRQILGQKVEFLVSFYNNEISEKSEIFDDQFSVERPDGSNFTLKIRSTKLEDSAMYFCASSAQGKGSTDTQYFGPGTRLTVL.